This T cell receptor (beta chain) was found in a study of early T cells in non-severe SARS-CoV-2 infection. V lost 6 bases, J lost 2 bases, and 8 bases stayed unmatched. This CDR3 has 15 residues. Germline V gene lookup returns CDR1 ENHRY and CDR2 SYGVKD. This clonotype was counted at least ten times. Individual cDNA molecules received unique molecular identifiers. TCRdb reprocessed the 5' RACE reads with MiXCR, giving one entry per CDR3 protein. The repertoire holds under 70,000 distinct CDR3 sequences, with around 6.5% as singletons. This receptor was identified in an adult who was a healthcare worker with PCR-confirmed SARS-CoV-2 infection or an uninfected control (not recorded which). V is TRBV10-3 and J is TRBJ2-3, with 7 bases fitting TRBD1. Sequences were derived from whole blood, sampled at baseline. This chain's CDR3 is CAIRRGQSLTDTQYF. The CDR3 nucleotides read TGTGCCATCAGACGGGGACAGTCCCTCACAGATACGCAGTATTTT.